The 14 T cell receptor beta chains given below trace back to one sample, sequenced in a study of identical twins. MiXCR was run by TCRdb on the 5' RACE reads, yielding one entry per CDR3 protein. The table lists roughly 240,000 distinct CDR3 sequences, approximately 7% of them singletons. Separately, the same data were catalogued under a study of yellow fever vaccine responses in identical twins.

The sample was memory (CD45RO+) T cells sorted from blood. These receptor sequences come from a woman between 18 and 30 years old in good health.

At least ten counts were recorded for this clonotype. The chain joins TRBV5-1 to TRBJ1-3; D unclear. The CDR3 sequence is 12 residues long. Germline V lookup: CDR1 SGHRS, CDR2 YFSETQ. The DNA of the CDR3 is TGCGCGAAGCACCCCTCTGGAAACACCATATATTTT. Protein sequence: CAKHPSGNTIYF.

The J gene is TRBJ2-5, the V gene TRBV20-1; 9 bases are shared with TRBD2. This CDR3 is built from 14 residues. Germline CDR1 reads DFQATT; CDR2 reads SNEGSKA (reference sequence). V was pared by 6 bases and J by 7 bases, with 12 bases of the junction left unmatched. The CDR3 sequence is CSAKSGGPNSTQYF. Here the CDR3 DNA reads TGCAGTGCAAAAAGCGGGGGGCCTAACTCGACCCAGTACTTC.

This clonotype was observed a few times. Relative to the germline gene, one junction end is altered; a read error may explain this. The chain joins TRBV6-6 to TRBJ2-1; 7 bases are a match to TRBD2. The CDR3 runs to 13 residues. Germline CDR1 and CDR2: MNHNY and SVGAGI (reference sequence). The CDR3 bases are TGTGCCTGCAGCGGGACTCTTGGCAATGAGCAGTTCTTC. Translation: CACSGTLGNEQFF.

V and J are TRBV19 and TRBJ2-7; the D gene is possibly TRBD1 (5 bases). V shed 6 bases and J shed 5 bases, with 26 bases lying between them. The length of the CDR3 is 17 residues. Per the germline V gene, CDR1 is LNHDA and CDR2 is SQIVND (reference sequence). The CDR3 DNA follows: TGTGCCAGTAGCCCCCCATGGGGTTTCCAGGGCGTTAACGAGCAGTACTTC. Its protein product is CASSPPWGFQGVNEQYF.

This clonotype was counted many times. The CDR3 region has the DNA TGTGCCAGCAGTGACGGGACAAACACCGGGGAGCTGTTTTTT. Its protein product is CASSDGTNTGELFF. This chain connects TRBV6-4 to TRBJ2-2; D might be TRBD1 (6 bases). Trimming took off 2 bases at V and 2 bases at J, with 6 bases between the two ends. The CDR3 runs to 14 residues. From germline, CDR1 is MRHNA and CDR2 SNTAGT.

The table lists this clonotype with many counts. The chain has TRBV29-1 and TRBJ2-5; TRBD2 aligns across 9 bases. From germline, CDR1 is SQVTM and CDR2 ANQGSEA. CDR3 length: 14 amino acids. V lost 3 bases, J lost 5 bases, and 7 bases stayed unmatched. This CDR3 is CSVDVAGVGETQYF. Written as DNA, the CDR3 is TGCAGCGTTGACGTAGCGGGAGTTGGTGAGACCCAGTACTTC.

This clonotype was seen only a few times. The chain links TRBV6-1 to TRBJ1-1, with TRBD1 matching over 8 bases. J gave up 3 bases and V 3 bases, and 6 bases lay outside the gene matches. This CDR3 is built from 15 residues. Germline lookup yields CDR1 MNHNS and CDR2 SASEGT. DNA for the CDR3: TGTGCCAGCAGTGAGGGGGACAGGCCCTACACTGAAGCTTTCTTT. This codes for CASSEGDRPYTEAFF.

This clonotype occurred many times. This sequence joins TRBV6-1 and TRBJ2-1, with TRBD2 identical over 8 bases. The J segment lost 9 bases and the V segment lost 6 bases, leaving 19 bases of the junction unmatched. The germline V gene has CDR1 MNHNS and CDR2 SASEGT. This CDR3 region has 17 residues. CDR3: CASRPGPGTSKRSEQFF. CDR3 DNA: TGTGCCAGCAGACCTGGCCCCGGGACTAGTAAGAGGAGTGAGCAGTTCTTC.

This clonotype appeared many times. This chain links TRBV29-1 with TRBJ2-1; D is uncertain. V lost 5 bases and J 10 bases, leaving 15 bases between the germline ends. The CDR3 covers 12 residues. Germline V lookup: CDR1 SQVTM, CDR2 ANQGSEA. The CDR3 sequence: CSVLPFGREQFF. Here the CDR3 DNA reads TGCAGCGTTCTCCCTTTTGGGCGGGAGCAGTTCTTC.

This clonotype came up many times. The V and J genes are TRBV12-3 or TRBV12-4 and TRBJ2-7; no clear D. There are 14 residues in the CDR3. The V end lost 5 bases, the J end lost 6 bases, and 17 bases lay between the germline ends. The CDR3 is CASSPSGRVVEQYF. The CDR3 DNA is TGTGCCAGCAGTCCCTCCGGACGGGTCGTCGAGCAGTACTTC.

The DNA for the CDR3 is TGTGCCAGCAGTGAAGAAGCGGGGGCTGAGACCCAGTACTTC. It yields the protein CASSEEAGAETQYF. The chain recombines TRBV25-1 with TRBJ2-5, with 8 bases that match TRBD2. The trim removed 2 bases at V and 5 bases at J, leaving 4 bases unmatched. Germline V gene data show CDR1 as MGHDK and CDR2 as SYGVNS. The CDR3 is 14 amino acids. Full variable domain (missing parts from reference TRBV25-1 and TRBJ2-5): EADIYQTPRYLVIGTGKKITLECSQTMGHDKMYWYQQDPGMELHLIHYSYGVNSTEKGDLSSESTVSRIRTEHFPLTLESARPSHTSQYLCASSEEAGAETQYFGPGTRLLVL.

The sample holds many counts of this clonotype. The V and J genes are TRBV24-1 and TRBJ2-3; D unclear. The germline CDR1 and CDR2 sequences are KGHDR and SFDVKD. This CDR3 is built from 16 residues. V lost 7 bases and J lost 6, with 22 bases in between. The CDR3 loop is CATSDPAGSVFDTQYF. In DNA form, the CDR3 reads TGTGCCACCAGCGACCCGGCAGGCTCGGTTTTTGATACGCAGTATTTT.

This clonotype was seen a handful of times. The chain has TRBV29-1 and TRBJ2-1; D is unresolved. CDR1 is SQVTM and CDR2 is ANQGSEA in the germline V gene. V lost 4 bases and J lost 7, with 11 bases in between. The length of the CDR3 is 12 residues. CDR3 sequence (DNA): TGCAGCGTTGGAGACACACGGAATGAGCAGTTCTTC. Amino acids: CSVGDTRNEQFF.

The genes are TRBV14 and TRBJ2-2; TRBD1 aligns across 9 bases. Trimming took 1 base from V and 4 from J; bases not matched to a gene: 10. CDR3 length: 18 amino acids. The germline V gene encodes CDR1 SGHDN and CDR2 FVKESK. For the CDR3, the DNA is TGTGCCAGCAGCCAAGGAAGGACAGGGGTATCAGGCACCGGGGAGCTGTTTTTT. It is translated as CASSQGRTGVSGTGELFF.